This T cell receptor (beta chain) is drawn from a study of blood T cell repertoires in COVID-19. Losses at the gene ends were 5 bases for V and 1 base for J; bases not matched to a gene: 5. Germline CDR1 reads SGHVS; CDR2 reads FQNEAQ. The CDR3 spans 15 residues. Libraries were prepared by immunoSEQ multiplex PCR; TCRdb keeps only in-frame clonotypes and omits some of them. The sample carries 30,000 to 40,000 clones, around 85% recorded once. The receptor was derived from a man aged 55 to 70 with active or convalescent COVID-19. The rearrangement uses TRBV7-8 and TRBJ1-2; 9 bases are shared with TRBD1. The specimen sequenced was peripheral blood. The chain's CDR3 is CASSLRTGVNYGYTF. The CDR3 nucleotides are TGTGCCAGCAGCCTTCGGACAGGGGTTAACTATGGCTACACCTTC.